What follows are 10 T cell receptor beta chains derived from one specimen sequenced in a study of blood T cells in healthy people across ages. A sample-barcoded 5' primer and a J-beta primer mix were used in a second PCR of about 6 to 12 cycles. Each CDR3 protein is one row after TCRdb ran MiXCR on the 5' RACE reads. The data hold about 640,000 distinct CDR3 sequences, with approximately 30% observed a single time. The sample taken for sequencing was blood. These TCRs come from a woman aged 80 or over in good health.

This clonotype was detected many times. V gene TRBV6-2 or TRBV6-3 combines with J gene TRBJ2-3; TRBD1 might be the D (6 bases). The germline gives CDR1 MNHEY, CDR2 SVGEGT. With 5 bases removed from V and 0 bases from J, the gap between germline ends came to 12 bases. CDR3 size: 15 residues. The CDR3 DNA reads as TGTGCCAGCAGTGAAACAGGGCGAAGCACAGATACGCAGTATTTT. Encoded protein: CASSETGRSTDTQYF.

Only a few counts were recorded for this clonotype. This chain joins TRBV10-3 and TRBJ1-2, with D possibly being TRBD1 (6 bases). In germline, CDR1 is ENHRY, CDR2 SYGVKD. The ends were cut back, 11 bases at V and 6 bases at J, with 19 bases in the middle. This CDR3 is 13 amino acids long. CDR3 loop: CAAGGQGTNGYTF. CDR3 DNA sequence: TGTGCCGCCGGGGGTCAGGGGACAAATGGCTACACCTTC.

This clonotype has more than one count but fewer than ten. The CDR3 loop reads CASSGDGVNRILGYTF. In nucleotides, the CDR3 is TGTGCCAGCAGCGGGGATGGTGTTAACAGAATCCTTGGCTACACCTTC. The rearrangement joins TRBV11-1 to TRBJ1-2, with D uncertain. The CDR3 loop spans 16 amino acids. Germline assignment: CDR1 SGHAT and CDR2 FQDESV (reference sequence). Trimming cost V 5 bases and J 7 bases, with 23 bases left between them.

This clonotype was observed many times. J is TRBJ2-6 and V is TRBV20-1; 9 bases agree with TRBD1. Germline CDR1 and CDR2: DFQATT and SNEGSKA (reference sequence). The CDR3 totals 17 residues. Trimming removed 2 bases from V and 0 bases from J; junction bases left unmatched: 5. In DNA form, the CDR3 reads TGCAGTGCTAGACCGGGACAGGGACGCTCTGGGGCCAACGTCCTGACTTTC. Translating gives CSARPGQGRSGANVLTF.

Many counts were recorded for this clonotype. The chain is built from TRBV5-6 and TRBJ1-2; D not certain. The V end was cut by 2 bases, the J end by 8 bases, with 13 bases between. CDR3 size: 13 residues. Germline V gives CDR1 SGHDT, CDR2 YYEEEE. CDR3 DNA: TGTGCCAGCAGCTTCCACGGTTCCGGGGGCTACACCTTC. It yields the protein CASSFHGSGGYTF.

The chain couples TRBV7-2 to TRBJ1-2; D gene uncertain. V shed 1 base and J shed 4 bases, with 10 bases lying between them. The germline V gene encodes CDR1 SGHTA and CDR2 FQGNSA. The CDR3 totals 14 residues. The CDR3 nucleotides are TGTGCCAGCAGCTTAGATGGGCAGTCCTATGGCTACACCTTC. Its protein is CASSLDGQSYGYTF. Variable domain in full (rest from reference TRBV7-2 and TRBJ1-2): GAGVSQSPSNKVTEKGKDVELRCDPISGHTALYWYRQSLGQGLEFLIYFQGNSAPDKSGLPSDRFSAERTGGSVSTLTIQRTQQEDSAVYLCASSLDGQSYGYTFGSGTRLTVV.

This clonotype was counted ten times or more. The gene calls are TRBV6-6 and TRBJ2-7; perhaps TRBD1 as D (6 bases). This CDR3 comprises 12 residues. V gave up 10 bases and J gave up 2 bases, with 12 bases separating them. Per germline, CDR1 MNHNY and CDR2 SVGAGI (reference sequence). CDR3 residues: CAIGQTTYEQYF. In nucleotides, the CDR3 is TGTGCCATCGGACAGACCACCTACGAGCAGTACTTC.

In this sample, this clonotype turned up many times. The V call is TRBV5-1, the J call TRBJ1-2; TRBD1 matches 10 bases. V gave up 1 base and J gave up 3 bases; unmatched junction bases: 3. This CDR3 has 15 amino acids. CDR1 and CDR2 from the germline V gene are SGHRS and YFSETQ. For the CDR3, the DNA is TGCGCCAGCAGCTTGCAGGGGACAGGGGACTATGGCTACACCTTC. Translation: CASSLQGTGDYGYTF.

This clonotype was recorded many times. The chain combines TRBV6-6 with TRBJ2-7; D remains unclear. Germline CDR1 is MNHNY and CDR2 is SVGAGI (reference sequence). V was pared by 6 bases and J by 1 base, with 7 bases between. CDR3 size: 12 residues. CDR3 loop: CASSHKSYEQYF. The CDR3 bases are TGTGCCAGCAGCCACAAATCCTACGAGCAGTACTTC.

The chain carries TRBV3-1 and TRBJ2-7; D uncertain. This CDR3 is built from 15 residues. V lost 0 bases to trimming and J lost 2 bases, with 11 bases between them. Germline loops: CDR1 LGHDT, CDR2 YNNKEL (reference sequence). CDR3 DNA sequence: TGTGCCAGCAGCCAAGAGAGGAGCTCTACCTACGAGCAGTACTTC. Protein product: CASSQERSSTYEQYF.